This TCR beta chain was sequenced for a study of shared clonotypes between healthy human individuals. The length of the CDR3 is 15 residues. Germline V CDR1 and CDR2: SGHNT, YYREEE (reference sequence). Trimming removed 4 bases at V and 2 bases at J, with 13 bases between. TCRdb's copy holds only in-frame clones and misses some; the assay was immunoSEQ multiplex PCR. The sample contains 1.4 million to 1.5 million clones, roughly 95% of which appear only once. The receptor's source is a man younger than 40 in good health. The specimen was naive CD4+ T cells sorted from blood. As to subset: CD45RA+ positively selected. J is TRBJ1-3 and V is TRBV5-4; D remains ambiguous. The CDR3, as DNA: TGTGCCAGCAGCATAGGACGGTTAGCTGGAAACACCATATATTTT. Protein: CASSIGRLAGNTIYF.